Listed here are 18 T cell receptor beta chains from one sample, sequenced in a study of blood T cell repertoires in COVID-19. TCRdb keeps only in-frame clones here, not all; method: immunoSEQ multiplex PCR. The sample lists roughly 45,000 clones, over 90% seen once, with roughly 1% in the top ten. The sequencing input was peripheral blood. The source is a man aged 60 to 75 with COVID-19, enrolled during active disease.

V gene TRBV5-6 combines with J gene TRBJ2-1, with unresolved D. The V gene lost 4 bases and the J gene lost 2 bases, with 10 bases spanning the gap. This CDR3 comprises 14 residues. Germline V gene lookup returns CDR1 SGHDT and CDR2 YYEEEE. In DNA, the CDR3 is TGTGCCAGCAGCCCCACTTTCCCCTACAATGAGCAGTTCTTC. This gives the protein CASSPTFPYNEQFF.

The rearrangement links TRBV27 to TRBJ2-7, with D unclear. The germline CDR1 and CDR2 sequences are MNHEY and SMNVEV (reference sequence). This CDR3 contains 15 residues. Trimming removed 4 bases at V and 9 bases at J, with 22 bases between. This CDR3 reads CASSSLQVPMVGQYF. The CDR3 DNA follows: TGTGCCAGCAGTTCCTTACAAGTTCCCATGGTTGGGCAGTACTTC.

The genes are TRBV28 and TRBJ1-1; a possible D gene is TRBD1 (6 bases). This CDR3 has 16 residues. The germline V and J ends were trimmed by 6 bases and 0 bases, with 17 bases remaining between them. The germline V gene encodes CDR1 MDHEN and CDR2 SYDVKM. The CDR3 region is CASRNDRSPMNTEAFF. The CDR3 DNA sequence: TGTGCCAGCAGAAACGACAGGTCCCCAATGAACACTGAAGCTTTCTTT.

The CDR3 sequence is CASSQDTPPVSGYTF. As DNA, the CDR3 is TGTGCCAGCAGCCAAGATACACCCCCCGTATCTGGCTACACCTTC. The chain is built from TRBV4-2 and TRBJ1-2; D uncertain. V lost 0 bases and J lost 7, with 15 bases in between. The germline V gene encodes CDR1 LGHNA and CDR2 YNFKEQ. The CDR3 covers 15 residues.

This clone turned up a few times. The chain recombines TRBV14 with TRBJ2-1; maybe TRBD2 (6 bases). Germline V CDR1 and CDR2: SGHDN, FVKESK. The CDR3 has 16 amino acids. V was cut by 1 base and J by 0 bases, with 10 bases left in between. As DNA, the CDR3 is TGTGCCAGCAGCCAAGCCGGGGGTCTCTCCTACAATGAGCAGTTCTTC. Translation: CASSQAGGLSYNEQFF.

This clone occurred a few times. J is TRBJ2-2 and V is TRBV7-3; D gene unclear. Germline CDR1 SGHTA, CDR2 FQGTGA. CDR3 length: 13 amino acids. Trimming removed 6 bases at V and 6 bases at J, with 11 bases between. In DNA form, the CDR3 reads TGTGCCAGCAGATCTAGTTACGCCGGGGAGCTGTTTTTT. Amino acids: CASRSSYAGELFF.

J is TRBJ2-2 and V is TRBV7-8, with 7 bases aligning to TRBD2. This CDR3 is built from 16 residues. V was clipped by 4 bases and J by 5 bases; unmatched bases: 10. Germline V gene sequence: CDR1 SGHVS, CDR2 FQNEAQ. The CDR3 reads CASSYKTGRATGELFF. CDR3 nucleotides: TGTGCCAGCAGCTATAAAACGGGGAGGGCAACCGGGGAGCTGTTTTTT.

This clone appeared a single time. The chain is built from TRBV10-3 and TRBJ2-7; 7 positions match TRBD2. V lost 4 bases to trimming and J lost 0 bases; unmatched junction nucleotides: 3. The CDR3 contains 14 residues. The germline gives CDR1 ENHRY, CDR2 SYGVKD. CDR3 in DNA: TGTGCCATCAGTGCTAGCGGTTCCTCCTACGAGCAGTACTTC. It encodes CAISASGSSYEQYF.

This chain joins TRBV9 and TRBJ2-5; a weak D match, TRBD2 (5 bases). The V gene's germline CDR1 is SGDLS and CDR2 YYNGEE. Trimming shortened V by 6 bases and J by 4 bases, and 19 bases separated the two germline ends. CDR3 length equals 15 residues. This CDR3 is CASTPAPTSIETQYF. For the CDR3, the DNA is TGTGCCAGCACCCCCGCCCCTACTAGTATAGAGACCCAGTACTTC.

This chain joins TRBV6-2 or TRBV6-3 and TRBJ1-5; D possibly corresponds to TRBD1 (5 bases). Germline V gene sequence: CDR1 MNHEY, CDR2 SVGEGT. Trimming took off 0 bases at V and 1 base at J, with 16 bases between the two ends. The CDR3 consists of 18 residues. For the CDR3, the DNA is TGTGCCAGCAGTTACTCGATTGGCAGGGTAGTCAGCAATCAGCCCCAGCATTTT. This translates into CASSYSIGRVVSNQPQHF.

CDR3 nucleotide sequence: TGTGCCAGCAGTTACGACACAGGGTTGGGGCAGTACTTC. Translating gives CASSYDTGLGQYF. This chain joins TRBV6-2 or TRBV6-3 and TRBJ2-7; the D gene is possibly TRBD1 (6 bases). The germline gives CDR1 MNHEY, CDR2 SVGEGT. Between the trimmed V and J ends, which lost 2 bases and 9 bases, there was a span of 14 bases. This CDR3 region has 13 residues.

The genes are TRBV7-2 and TRBJ2-4; possible D gene TRBD2, 7 bases. The CDR3 is 15 residues long. Trimming shortened V by 10 bases and J by 5 bases, and 21 bases separated the two germline ends. Germline lookup yields CDR1 SGHTA and CDR2 FQGNSA. The CDR3 nucleotides are TGTGCCACCTCCCCTAGAGGGGGGGGTCAAAACATTCAGTACTTC. Encoded protein: CATSPRGGGQNIQYF.

This chain uses TRBV7-2 with TRBJ1-2, with 7 nucleotides matching TRBD1. CDR1 and CDR2 (germline): SGHTA, FQGNSA. The V and J ends lost 1 base and 7 bases, in that order; junction bases with no gene match: 6. The CDR3 spans 14 residues. The CDR3 reads CASSLGGAGGGYTF. The DNA of the CDR3 is TGTGCCAGCAGCTTAGGAGGGGCAGGGGGTGGCTACACCTTC.

As regards this clone: Sequence at one end of the junction differs from germline and may be a read error. J is TRBJ2-2 and V is TRBV7-2; TRBD1 matches 7 bases. Germline CDR1 is SGHTA and CDR2 is FQGNSA. This CDR3 contains 15 residues. CDR3 sequence reads: CASSIATGKVGELFF. Here the CDR3 DNA reads TGTGCCAGCAGCATAGCGACAGGGAAGGTCGGGGAGCTGTTTTTT.

The sample holds one count of this clone. The CDR3 protein is CASSIGSGGKETQYF. CDR3 sequence (DNA): TGTGCCAGTAGTATTGGGTCAGGGGGGAAGGAGACCCAGTACTTC. This chain connects TRBV19 to TRBJ2-5, with D maybe TRBD1 (7 bases). V gave up 3 bases and J gave up 5 bases, with 16 bases separating them. The length of the CDR3 is 15 residues. The V gene's germline CDR1 is LNHDA and CDR2 SQIVND (reference sequence).

The J gene is TRBJ2-2, the V gene TRBV12-3 or TRBV12-4; D ambiguous. V dropped 8 bases and J dropped 5 bases, with 6 bases sitting between them. CDR3 length: 11 residues. CDR3: CASFLTGELFF. The CDR3 DNA is TGTGCCAGCTTCCTTACCGGGGAGCTGTTTTTT.

This clone was counted a single time. CDR3: CAWSRAPTGTGSYGYTF. Written as DNA, the CDR3 is TGTGCCTGGAGTCGCGCTCCTACCGGGACAGGGTCCTATGGCTACACCTTC. This chain connects TRBV30 to TRBJ1-2; 9 bases map to TRBD1. This CDR3 contains 17 residues. The V gene end was trimmed by 2 bases and the J gene end by 4 bases; junction bases not matched to a gene: 14. Germline V gives CDR1 GTSNPN, CDR2 SVGIG (reference sequence).

The rearrangement links TRBV5-1 to TRBJ1-5, with 7 nucleotides matching TRBD1. The germline V gene has CDR1 SGHRS and CDR2 YFSETQ. The CDR3 has 15 amino acids. The ends lost 0 bases at V and 2 bases at J; junction bases unmatched: 2. CDR3 in amino acids: CASSLEGGGNQPQHF. Here the CDR3 DNA reads TGCGCCAGCAGCTTGGAAGGGGGCGGCAATCAGCCCCAGCATTTT.